One and the same sample provided the 8 T cell receptor beta chains below, sequenced in a study of blood T cells in healthy people across ages (dated by TCRdb to about 2015). Library preparation employed 5' RACE. The sequencer was an Illumina HiSeq 2500. A second PCR of roughly 6 to 11 cycles was run with a J-beta primer mix and a sample-barcoded 5' primer. TCRdb ran its own pipeline on the public reads, namely fastp trimming at Q25 and MiXCR clone calling, and kept in-frame beta chains. A single entry per CDR3 protein holds the most common genes and DNA from its merged rows. Across this sample there are nearly 1 million distinct CDR3 sequences, with 51% seen only once. The ten biggest clones cover around a fifth of the sample. Material: blood. The receptor source for this set is a woman aged 55 to 70 in good health.

The J gene is TRBJ2-7, the V gene TRBV7-9; 8 positions match TRBD2. With V trimmed by 6 bases and J by 5 bases, 6 bases remained unmatched. Germline assignment: CDR1 SEHNR and CDR2 FQNEAQ (reference sequence). The length of the CDR3 is 13 residues. Here the CDR3 DNA reads TGTGCCAGCAGGAGCGGGAGTTCTCACGAGCAGTACTTC. This gives the protein CASRSGSSHEQYF.

The J gene is TRBJ2-7, the V gene TRBV7-2; D might be TRBD1 or TRBD2, each matching 6 bases. The germline gives CDR1 SGHTA, CDR2 FQGNSA. This CDR3 region has 14 residues. V was shortened by 4 bases and J by 2 bases, with 12 bases between the two germline ends. The CDR3, as DNA: TGTGCCAGCAGCTCGCGCCGGGGGCCCTACGAGCAGTACTTC. This gives the protein CASSSRRGPYEQYF.

This clonotype was recorded a few times. The CDR3 loop is CASSLALASGAQYF. Written as DNA, the CDR3 is TGTGCCAGCAGCTTGGCCTTGGCTAGCGGGGCGCAGTATTTT. The genes are TRBV5-5 and TRBJ2-3; 9 bases are a match to TRBD2. The V segment lost 0 bases and the J segment 10 bases; nucleotides outside the gene matches: 6. Germline V gene data show CDR1 as SGHKS and CDR2 as YYEKEE (reference sequence). This CDR3 comprises 14 residues. Looking up the rest from reference TRBV5-5 and TRBJ2-3 gives the full variable domain: DAGVTQSPTHLIKTRGQQVTLRCSPISGHKSVSWYQQVLGQGPQFIFQYYEKEERGRGNFPDRFSARQFPNYSSELNVNALLLGDSALYLCASSLALASGAQYFGPGTRLTVL.

This chain uses TRBV20-1 with TRBJ2-1; 8 nucleotides align to TRBD2. V dropped 7 bases and J dropped 3; count of bases not matched to a gene: 2. The germline V gene has CDR1 DFQATT and CDR2 SNEGSKA (reference sequence). The CDR3 contains 12 residues. CDR3 amino acids: CSGGGYYNEQFF. The CDR3 DNA reads TGCAGTGGCGGGGGGTACTACAATGAGCAGTTCTTC.

This chain links TRBV20-1 with TRBJ2-5; D ambiguous. The CDR3 runs 15 residues. CDR1 is DFQATT and CDR2 is SNEGSKA in the germline V gene (reference sequence). The V end lost 0 bases, the J end lost 4 bases, and 15 bases lay between the germline ends. CDR3 amino acids: CSARDLSFPIETQYF. CDR3 DNA: TGCAGTGCTAGAGATTTGAGTTTCCCCATAGAGACCCAGTACTTC.

The count of this clonotype is one. V and J are TRBV4-1 and TRBJ2-5; 9 bases are shared with TRBD1. The closer fit of TRBJ2-7 to the DNA end suggests the J call may be wrong. This CDR3 is 15 amino acids long. Germline V gene data show CDR1 as MGHRA and CDR2 as YSYEKL. The CDR3: CASSHRTGGRYEQYF. The CDR3 DNA sequence: TGCGCCAGCAGCCATCGCACAGGGGGCAGGTACGAGCAGTACTTC.

J is TRBJ2-3 and V is TRBV9, with 12 bases that match TRBD2. With V trimmed by 0 bases and J by 4 bases, 6 bases remained unmatched. Germline CDR1 SGDLS, CDR2 YYNGEE. CDR3 length: 17 residues. The CDR3 nucleotides read TGTGCCAGCAGCGTAGACGTTGCTAGCGGGAGGGCAGATACGCAGTATTTT. Its protein is CASSVDVASGRADTQYF.

The CDR3 protein is CASSLEGPALGYTF. In DNA, the CDR3 is TGTGCCAGCAGCTTAGAAGGACCAGCCCTTGGCTACACCTTC. The genes are TRBV7-2 and TRBJ1-2; D remains ambiguous. V was trimmed by 1 base and J by 7 bases, leaving 13 bases between them. Germline CDR1 and CDR2: SGHTA and FQGNSA. The CDR3 consists of 14 residues.